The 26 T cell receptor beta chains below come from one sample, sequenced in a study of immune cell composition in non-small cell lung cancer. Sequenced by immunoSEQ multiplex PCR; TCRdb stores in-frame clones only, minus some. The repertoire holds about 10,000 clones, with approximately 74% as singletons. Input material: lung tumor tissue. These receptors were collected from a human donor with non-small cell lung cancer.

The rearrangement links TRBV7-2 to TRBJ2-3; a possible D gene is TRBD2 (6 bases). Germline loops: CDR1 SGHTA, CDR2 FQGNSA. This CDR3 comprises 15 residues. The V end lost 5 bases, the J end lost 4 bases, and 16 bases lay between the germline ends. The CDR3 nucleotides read TGTGCCAGCAGCCTCGGGACTTTGCGGGCAGATACGCAGTATTTT. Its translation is CASSLGTLRADTQYF. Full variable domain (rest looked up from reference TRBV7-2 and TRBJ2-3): GAGVSQSPSNKVTEKGKDVELRCDPISGHTALYWYRQSLGQGLEFLIYFQGNSAPDKSGLPSDRFSAERTGGSVSTLTIQRTQQEDSAVYLCASSLGTLRADTQYFGPGTRLTVL.

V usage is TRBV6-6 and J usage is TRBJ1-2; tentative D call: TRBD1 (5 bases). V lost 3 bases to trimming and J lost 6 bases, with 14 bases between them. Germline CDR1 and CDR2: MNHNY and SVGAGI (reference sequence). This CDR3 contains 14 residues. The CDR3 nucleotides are TGTGCCAGCAGTTATAGCGGGGACCGGGATGGCTACACCTTC. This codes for CASSYSGDRDGYTF.

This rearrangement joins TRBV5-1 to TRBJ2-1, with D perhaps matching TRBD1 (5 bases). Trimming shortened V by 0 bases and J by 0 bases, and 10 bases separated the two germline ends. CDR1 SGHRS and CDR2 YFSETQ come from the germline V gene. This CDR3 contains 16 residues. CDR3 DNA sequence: TGCGCCAGCAGCTTGGCAGGACATATCTCCTACAATGAGCAGTTCTTC. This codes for CASSLAGHISYNEQFF.

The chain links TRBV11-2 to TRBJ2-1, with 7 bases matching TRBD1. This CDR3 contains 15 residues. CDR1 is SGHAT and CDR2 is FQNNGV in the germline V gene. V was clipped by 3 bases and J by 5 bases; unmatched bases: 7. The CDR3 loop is CASSFRGWEDNEQFF. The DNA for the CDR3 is TGTGCCAGCAGCTTCAGGGGGTGGGAAGACAATGAGCAGTTCTTC. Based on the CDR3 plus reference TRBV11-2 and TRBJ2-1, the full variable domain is EAGVAQSPRYKIIEKRQSVAFWCNPISGHATLYWYQQILGQGPKLLIQFQNNGVVDDSQLPKDRFSAERLKGVDSTLKIQPAKLEDSAVYLCASSFRGWEDNEQFFGPGTRLTVL.

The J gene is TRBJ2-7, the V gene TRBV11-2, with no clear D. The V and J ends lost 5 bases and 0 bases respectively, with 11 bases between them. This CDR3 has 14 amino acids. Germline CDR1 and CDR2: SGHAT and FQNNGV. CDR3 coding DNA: TGTGCCAGCAGCCGGTTTCAAATCTCCTACGAGCAGTACTTC. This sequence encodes CASSRFQISYEQYF. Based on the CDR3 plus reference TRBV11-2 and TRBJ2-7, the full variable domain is EAGVAQSPRYKIIEKRQSVAFWCNPISGHATLYWYQQILGQGPKLLIQFQNNGVVDDSQLPKDRFSAERLKGVDSTLKIQPAKLEDSAVYLCASSRFQISYEQYFGPGTRLTVT.

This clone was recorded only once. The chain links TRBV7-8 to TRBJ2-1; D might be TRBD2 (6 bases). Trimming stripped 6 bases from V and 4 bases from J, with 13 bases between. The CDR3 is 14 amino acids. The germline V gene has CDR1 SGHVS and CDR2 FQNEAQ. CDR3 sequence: CASRDGGGYNEQFF. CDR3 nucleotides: TGTGCCAGCAGGGATGGTGGGGGGTACAATGAGCAGTTCTTC.

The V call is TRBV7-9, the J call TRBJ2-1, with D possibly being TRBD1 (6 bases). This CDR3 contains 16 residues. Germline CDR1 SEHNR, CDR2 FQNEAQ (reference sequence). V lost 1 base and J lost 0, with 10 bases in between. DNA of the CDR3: TGTGCCAGCAGCTTAGGGACAGCCACCTCCTACAATGAGCAGTTCTTC. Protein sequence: CASSLGTATSYNEQFF.

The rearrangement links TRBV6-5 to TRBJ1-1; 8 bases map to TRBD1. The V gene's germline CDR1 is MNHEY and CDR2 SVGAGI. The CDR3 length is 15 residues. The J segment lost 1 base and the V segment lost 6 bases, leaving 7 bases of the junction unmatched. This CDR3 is CASSRPDRANTEAFF. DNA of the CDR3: TGTGCCAGCAGCCGCCCGGACAGGGCGAACACTGAAGCTTTCTTT.

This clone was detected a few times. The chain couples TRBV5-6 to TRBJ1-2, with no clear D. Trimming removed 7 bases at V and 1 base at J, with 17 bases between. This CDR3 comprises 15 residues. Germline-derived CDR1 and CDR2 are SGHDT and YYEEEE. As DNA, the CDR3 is TGTGCCAGCGCCCCCGTAGGAGTGGGTAACTATGGCTACACCTTC. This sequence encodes CASAPVGVGNYGYTF.

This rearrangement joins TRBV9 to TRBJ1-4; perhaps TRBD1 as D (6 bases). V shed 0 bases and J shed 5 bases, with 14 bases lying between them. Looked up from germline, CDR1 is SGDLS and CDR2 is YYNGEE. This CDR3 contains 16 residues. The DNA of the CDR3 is TGTGCCAGCAGCGTAGATGTTTCGAGGGGGAATGAAAAACTGTTTTTT. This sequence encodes CASSVDVSRGNEKLFF.

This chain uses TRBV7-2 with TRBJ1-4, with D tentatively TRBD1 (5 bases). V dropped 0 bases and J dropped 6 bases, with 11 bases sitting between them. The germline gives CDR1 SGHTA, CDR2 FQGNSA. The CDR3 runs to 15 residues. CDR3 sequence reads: CASSLAPGPDEKLFF. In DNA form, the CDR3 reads TGTGCCAGCAGCTTAGCCCCGGGACCGGATGAAAAACTGTTTTTT.

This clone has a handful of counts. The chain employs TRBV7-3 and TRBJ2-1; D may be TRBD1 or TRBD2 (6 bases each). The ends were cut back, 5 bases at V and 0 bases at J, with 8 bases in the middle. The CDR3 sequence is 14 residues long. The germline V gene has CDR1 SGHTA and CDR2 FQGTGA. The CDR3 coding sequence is TGTGCCAGCAGCGCGGGACACTCCTACAATGAGCAGTTCTTC. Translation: CASSAGHSYNEQFF.

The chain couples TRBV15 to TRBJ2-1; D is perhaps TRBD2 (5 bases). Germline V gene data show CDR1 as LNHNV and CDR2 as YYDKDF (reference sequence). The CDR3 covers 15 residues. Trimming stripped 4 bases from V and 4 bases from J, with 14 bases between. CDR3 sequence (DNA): TGTGCCACCAGCACAGGTTATAGCGAGTACAATGAGCAGTTCTTC. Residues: CATSTGYSEYNEQFF.

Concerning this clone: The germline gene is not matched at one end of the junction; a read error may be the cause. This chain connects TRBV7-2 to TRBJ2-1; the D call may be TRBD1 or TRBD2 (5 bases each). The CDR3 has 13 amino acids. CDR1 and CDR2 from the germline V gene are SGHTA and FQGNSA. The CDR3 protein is CATSRDPNNEQFF. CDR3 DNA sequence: TGTGCCACCAGCCGGGACCCAAACAATGAGCAGTTCTTC.

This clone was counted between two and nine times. The CDR3 bases are TGTGCCAGCAGTCCGAGGGGGGGAAACACTGAAGCTTTCTTT. As protein: CASSPRGGNTEAFF. The rearrangement links TRBV6-6 to TRBJ1-1, with D possibly being TRBD1 (6 bases). The V end was cut by 5 bases, the J end by 2 bases, with 12 bases between. CDR1 and CDR2 (germline): MNHNY, SVGAGI (reference sequence). CDR3 length equals 14 residues.

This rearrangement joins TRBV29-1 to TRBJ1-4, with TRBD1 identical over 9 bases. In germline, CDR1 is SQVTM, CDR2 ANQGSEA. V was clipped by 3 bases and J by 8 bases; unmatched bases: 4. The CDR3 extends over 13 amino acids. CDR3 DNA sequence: TGCAGCGTTGAGGGACAGGGAAGAGAAAAACTGTTTTTT. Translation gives CSVEGQGREKLFF.

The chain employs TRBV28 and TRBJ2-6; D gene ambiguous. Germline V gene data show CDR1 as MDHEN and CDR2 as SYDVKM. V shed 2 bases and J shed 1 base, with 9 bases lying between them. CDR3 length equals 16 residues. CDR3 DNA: TGTGCCAGCAGTTTACTTGGGTGGTCTGGGGCCAACGTCCTGACTTTC. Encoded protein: CASSLLGWSGANVLTF.

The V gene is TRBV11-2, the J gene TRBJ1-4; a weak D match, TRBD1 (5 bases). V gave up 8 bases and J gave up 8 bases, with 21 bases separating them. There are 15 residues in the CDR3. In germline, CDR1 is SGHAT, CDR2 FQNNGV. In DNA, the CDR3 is TGTGCCAGCTCCCCCCGGGACGGCTTAAGAGAAAAACTGTTTTTT. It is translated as CASSPRDGLREKLFF. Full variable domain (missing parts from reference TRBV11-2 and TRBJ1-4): EAGVAQSPRYKIIEKRQSVAFWCNPISGHATLYWYQQILGQGPKLLIQFQNNGVVDDSQLPKDRFSAERLKGVDSTLKIQPAKLEDSAVYLCASSPRDGLREKLFFGSGTQLSVL.

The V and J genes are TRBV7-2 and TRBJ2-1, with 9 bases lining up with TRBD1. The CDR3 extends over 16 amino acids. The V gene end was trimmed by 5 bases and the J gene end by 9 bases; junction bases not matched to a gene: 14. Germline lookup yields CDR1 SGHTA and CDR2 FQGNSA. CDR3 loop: CASSGGNPGQGFEQFF. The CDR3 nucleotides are TGTGCCAGCAGCGGAGGAAACCCGGGACAGGGTTTTGAGCAGTTCTTC.

CDR3 amino acids: CASSLLAGGRAGELFF. The CDR3 region has the DNA TGTGCCAGCAGTTTGCTAGCGGGGGGGCGGGCCGGGGAGCTGTTTTTT. The J gene is TRBJ2-2, the V gene TRBV27; 12 nucleotides align to TRBD2. This CDR3 has 16 amino acids. Per the germline V gene, CDR1 is MNHEY and CDR2 is SMNVEV (reference sequence). V trimming: 3 bases; J trimming: 6 bases; junction bases outside the gene matches: 5.

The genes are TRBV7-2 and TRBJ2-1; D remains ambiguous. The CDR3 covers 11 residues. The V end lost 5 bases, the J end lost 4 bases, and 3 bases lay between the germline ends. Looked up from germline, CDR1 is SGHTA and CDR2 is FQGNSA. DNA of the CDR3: TGTGCCAGCAGCGCTTACAATGAGCAGTTCTTC. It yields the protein CASSAYNEQFF. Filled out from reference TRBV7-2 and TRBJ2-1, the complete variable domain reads GAGVSQSPSNKVTEKGKDVELRCDPISGHTALYWYRQSLGQGLEFLIYFQGNSAPDKSGLPSDRFSAERTGGSVSTLTIQRTQQEDSAVYLCASSAYNEQFFGPGTRLTVL.

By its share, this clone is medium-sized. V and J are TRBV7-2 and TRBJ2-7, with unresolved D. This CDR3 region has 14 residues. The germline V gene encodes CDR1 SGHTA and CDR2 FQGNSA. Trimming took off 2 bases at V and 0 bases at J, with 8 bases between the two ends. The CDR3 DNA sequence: TGTGCCAGCAGCTTAAGGGTCAGCTCCTACGAGCAGTACTTC. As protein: CASSLRVSSYEQYF.

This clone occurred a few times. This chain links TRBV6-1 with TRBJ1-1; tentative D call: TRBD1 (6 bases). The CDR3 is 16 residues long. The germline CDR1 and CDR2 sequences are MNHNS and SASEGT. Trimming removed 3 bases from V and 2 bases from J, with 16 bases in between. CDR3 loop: CASSDRGYRVNTEAFF. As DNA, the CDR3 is TGTGCCAGCAGTGATAGGGGCTACAGGGTAAACACTGAAGCTTTCTTT.

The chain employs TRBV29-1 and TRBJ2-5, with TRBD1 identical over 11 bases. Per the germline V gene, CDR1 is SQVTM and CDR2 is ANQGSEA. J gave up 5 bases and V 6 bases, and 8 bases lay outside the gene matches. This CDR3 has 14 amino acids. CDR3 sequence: CSVAGTGGRETQYF. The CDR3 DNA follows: TGCAGCGTCGCTGGGACAGGGGGTAGGGAGACCCAGTACTTC. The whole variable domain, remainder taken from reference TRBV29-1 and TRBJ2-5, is SAVISQKPSRDICQRGTSLTIQCQVDSQVTMMFWYRQQPGQSLTLIATANQGSEATYESGFVIDKFPISRPNLTFSTLTVSNMSPEDSSIYLCSVAGTGGRETQYFGPGTRLLVL.

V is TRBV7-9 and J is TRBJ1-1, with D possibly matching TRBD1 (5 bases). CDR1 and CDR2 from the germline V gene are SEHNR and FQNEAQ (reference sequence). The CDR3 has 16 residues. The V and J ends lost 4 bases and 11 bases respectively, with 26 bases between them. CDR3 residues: CASSSGVGGARYEAFF. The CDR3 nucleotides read TGTGCCAGCAGCTCGGGGGTCGGAGGGGCGAGGTACGAGGCTTTCTTT.

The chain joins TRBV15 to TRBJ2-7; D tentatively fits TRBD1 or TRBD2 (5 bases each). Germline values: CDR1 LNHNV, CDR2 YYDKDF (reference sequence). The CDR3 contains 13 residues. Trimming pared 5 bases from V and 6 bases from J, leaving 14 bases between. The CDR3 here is CATSGGIKGEQYF. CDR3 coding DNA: TGTGCCACCAGCGGGGGTATTAAGGGCGAGCAGTACTTC. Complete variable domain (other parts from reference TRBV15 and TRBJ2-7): DAMVIQNPRYQVTQFGKPVTLSCSQTLNHNVMYWYQQKSSQAPKLLFHYYDKDFNNEADTPDNFQSRRPNTSFCFLDIRSPGLGDTAMYLCATSGGIKGEQYFGPGTRLTVT.